A single sample is the source of the 28 T cell receptor beta chains below, sequenced in a study of early T cells in non-severe SARS-CoV-2 infection. TCRdb passed the 5' RACE reads through MiXCR, listing each CDR3 protein once. Of about 57,000 distinct CDR3 sequences in the sample, 10% to 15% are singletons; the top ten hold about 4.4%. The sequencing sample was made of whole blood. Receptors originate from an adult who was a healthcare worker with PCR-confirmed SARS-CoV-2 infection or an uninfected control (not recorded which).

This clonotype was recorded at least ten times. The J gene is TRBJ2-4, the V gene TRBV5-4, with 8 nucleotides matching TRBD1. This CDR3 comprises 15 residues. In germline, CDR1 is SGHNT, CDR2 YYREEE (reference sequence). Germline trimming cut 2 bases from V and 7 bases from J; bases unmatched to any gene: 8. The CDR3 coding sequence is TGTGCCAGCAGCTTAGGACAGGGTTATAGGAACATTCAGTACTTC. It encodes CASSLGQGYRNIQYF.

This clonotype was counted at least ten times. The chain combines TRBV20-1 with TRBJ2-1; 9 bases are shared with TRBD2. CDR1 and CDR2 (germline): DFQATT, SNEGSKA (reference sequence). V lost 3 bases, J lost 0 bases, and 3 bases stayed unmatched. This CDR3 spans 15 amino acids. The CDR3, as DNA: TGCAGTGCTAGGAAGCGGGGGGACTCCTACAATGAGCAGTTCTTC. Translation: CSARKRGDSYNEQFF.

This clonotype showed up many times. The chain uses TRBV12-3 or TRBV12-4 and TRBJ1-6; D remains ambiguous. V lost 6 bases and J lost 9, with 21 bases in between. CDR3 length equals 16 residues. The CDR3 protein is CASSPTTPKEGSPLHF. CDR3 nucleotide sequence: TGTGCCAGCAGCCCAACTACTCCCAAGGAGGGTTCACCCCTCCACTTT.

The chain combines TRBV29-1 with TRBJ1-2; maybe TRBD1 (5 bases). Germline-derived CDR1 and CDR2 are SQVTM and ANQGSEA. The CDR3 consists of 12 residues. The V end lost 8 bases, the J end lost 4 bases, and 14 bases lay between the germline ends. CDR3 DNA: TGCAGCCTGCTGGGGGAGGGCTATGGCTACACCTTC. Its protein product is CSLLGEGYGYTF.

This clonotype has a count of ten or more. V is TRBV6-1 and J is TRBJ2-7; D may be TRBD1 (6 bases). The germline V gene encodes CDR1 MNHNS and CDR2 SASEGT. The CDR3 is made up of 15 amino acids. Trimming took off 1 base at V and 6 bases at J, with 16 bases between the two ends. In nucleotides, the CDR3 is TGTGCCAGCAGTGAAGAGGTCAGGGGCTCAGGCGAGCAGTACTTC. Translation: CASSEEVRGSGEQYF.

This clonotype showed up many times. The chain uses TRBV7-9 and TRBJ2-7; perhaps TRBD2 as D (6 bases). V dropped 4 bases and J dropped 5 bases, with 12 bases sitting between them. The CDR3 extends over 13 amino acids. The germline gives CDR1 SEHNR, CDR2 FQNEAQ (reference sequence). CDR3 DNA: TGTGCCAGCAGCTCCGGAGGGTTCCACGAGCAGTACTTC. It yields the protein CASSSGGFHEQYF.

This clonotype was seen many times. V is TRBV12-3 or TRBV12-4 and J is TRBJ2-1; D might be TRBD2 (7 bases). The germline V and J ends were trimmed by 5 bases and 7 bases, with 15 bases remaining between them. This CDR3 region has 14 residues. CDR3 in amino acids: CASSPLGGPNEQFF. CDR3 DNA sequence: TGTGCCAGCAGTCCGCTCGGGGGGCCGAATGAGCAGTTCTTC.

This clonotype was counted ten times or more. The chain carries TRBV10-3 and TRBJ2-5; weak D call: TRBD2 (6 bases). The CDR3 has 13 amino acids. Per germline, CDR1 ENHRY and CDR2 SYGVKD. Trimming removed 3 bases from V and 7 bases from J, with 12 bases in between. The CDR3 sequence: CAISDQAGGTQYF. CDR3 nucleotide sequence: TGTGCCATCAGTGATCAAGCGGGTGGGACCCAGTACTTC.

This clonotype has ten or more counts. V usage is TRBV6-5 and J usage is TRBJ2-2, with TRBD2 matching 13 bases. CDR1 is MNHEY, CDR2 SVGAGI, per germline. Unmatched junction bases numbered 7, after V lost 6 bases and J lost 9 bases. This CDR3 has 15 amino acids. CDR3 residues: CASRTGLAGIWELFF. The CDR3 region has the DNA TGTGCCAGCAGAACGGGACTAGCGGGGATCTGGGAGCTGTTTTTT.

Many counts were recorded for this clonotype. One junction end disagrees with the germline gene, perhaps due to a read error. CDR3 region: CASSLAGGSYEQYF. The CDR3 DNA sequence: TGTGCCAGCAGTCTAGCGGGGGGATCCTACGAGCAGTACTTC. The V call is TRBV12-3 or TRBV12-4, the J call TRBJ2-7, with 11 bases that match TRBD2. The CDR3 runs 14 residues.

This clonotype was found many times. The chain joins TRBV20-1 to TRBJ2-3; 14 bases align to TRBD2. Germline V lookup: CDR1 DFQATT, CDR2 SNEGSKA (reference sequence). This CDR3 is built from 18 residues. J was trimmed by 2 bases and V by 1 base; bases with no gene match: 8. The CDR3 region is CSARAGLAGAANTDTQYF. As DNA, the CDR3 is TGCAGTGCTAGAGCGGGACTAGCGGGGGCAGCTAACACAGATACGCAGTATTTT.

This clonotype was observed many times. V is TRBV12-3 or TRBV12-4 and J is TRBJ2-1; the match to TRBD1 covers 9 bases. V lost 3 bases to trimming and J lost 9 bases; unmatched junction nucleotides: 3. This CDR3 has 13 residues. CDR3 amino acids: CASSFWTGAEQFF. The CDR3 bases are TGTGCCAGCAGTTTCTGGACAGGGGCTGAGCAGTTCTTC.

A single count supports this clonotype. The DNA for the CDR3 is TGTGCCAGCAGCCCTACAGGGATCCATAATTCACCCCTCCACTTT. Amino acids: CASSPTGIHNSPLHF. The chain employs TRBV12-3 or TRBV12-4 and TRBJ1-6; weak D call: TRBD1 (6 bases). This CDR3 spans 15 amino acids. V shed 6 bases and J shed 5 bases, with 14 bases lying between them.

This clonotype was observed at least ten times. The CDR3 here is CASSYSLQSYNEQFF. The CDR3 nucleotides read TGTGCCAGCAGTTACTCTCTCCAGAGTTACAATGAGCAGTTCTTC. V gene TRBV6-2 or TRBV6-3 combines with J gene TRBJ2-1; D ambiguous. The CDR3 sequence is 15 residues long. Germline CDR1 MNHEY, CDR2 SVGEGT. The ends were cut back, 0 bases at V and 4 bases at J, with 10 bases in the middle.

The rearrangement links TRBV12-5 to TRBJ1-6, with D possibly being TRBD1 (5 bases). The germline gives CDR1 LGHNT, CDR2 FRNRAP. The CDR3 has 17 residues. Trimming removed 0 bases at V and 0 bases at J, with 9 bases between. CDR3 sequence reads: CASGLVTGSSYNSPLHF. The CDR3 DNA follows: TGTGCTAGTGGTTTGGTCACAGGAAGCTCCTATAATTCACCCCTCCACTTT. The full variable domain, completed using reference TRBV12-5 and TRBJ1-6, is DARVTQTPRHKVTEMGQEVTMRCQPILGHNTVFWYRQTMMQGLELLAYFRNRAPLDDSGMPKDRFSAEMPDATLATLKIQPSEPRDSAVYFCASGLVTGSSYNSPLHFGNGTRLTVT.

This clonotype was counted between two and nine times. The J gene is TRBJ2-7, the V gene TRBV20-1; 8 nucleotides agree with TRBD2. The germline V gene has CDR1 DFQATT and CDR2 SNEGSKA (reference sequence). This CDR3 has 16 residues. The ends lost 3 bases at V and 2 bases at J; junction bases unmatched: 12. In nucleotides, the CDR3 is TGCAGTGCTAGGAGACTTACTAGCGGCTCACCCTACGAGCAGTACTTC. Translating it yields CSARRLTSGSPYEQYF.

This clonotype was seen only a few times. V is TRBV19 and J is TRBJ1-2; TRBD1 matches 7 bases. Germline lookup yields CDR1 LNHDA and CDR2 SQIVND (reference sequence). Germline trimming cut 3 bases from V and 2 bases from J; bases unmatched to any gene: 6. The CDR3 sequence is 15 residues long. This CDR3 reads CASSITTGDNYGYTF. CDR3 bases: TGTGCCAGTAGTATCACTACAGGGGACAACTATGGCTACACCTTC.

This clonotype was observed once. A read error is possible here, since a much larger clone lies one base away. The V gene is TRBV10-2, the J gene TRBJ1-1; 12 bases fit TRBD1. The J segment lost 3 bases and the V segment lost 2 bases, leaving 1 base of the junction unmatched. This CDR3 has 15 residues. In germline, CDR1 is WSHSY, CDR2 SAAADI. The CDR3: CASSERDRGHTEAFF. The CDR3 DNA reads as TGCGCCAGCAGTGAGAGGGACAGGGGGCACACTGAAGCTTTCTTT.

The chain recombines TRBV14 with TRBJ2-5, with D possibly being TRBD2 (6 bases). The ends were cut back, 0 bases at V and 7 bases at J, with 15 bases in the middle. The CDR3 has 15 residues. Germline assignment: CDR1 SGHDN and CDR2 FVKESK. Here the CDR3 reads CASSQDPPEGGTQYF. CDR3 DNA: TGTGCCAGCAGCCAAGATCCACCGGAGGGAGGGACCCAGTACTTC.

The table lists this clonotype with a few counts. V gene TRBV10-2 combines with J gene TRBJ1-2, with D tentatively TRBD1 (5 bases). This CDR3 comprises 13 residues. V was cut by 2 bases and J by 4 bases, with 8 bases left in between. Germline V gives CDR1 WSHSY, CDR2 SAAADI. CDR3 amino acids: CASSERGGYGYTF. CDR3 nucleotide sequence: TGCGCCAGCAGTGAGAGGGGCGGCTATGGCTACACCTTC.

This clonotype has ten or more counts. This chain joins TRBV20-1 and TRBJ1-5, with TRBD1 identical over 11 bases. Germline lookup yields CDR1 DFQATT and CDR2 SNEGSKA (reference sequence). The CDR3 is 14 amino acids. With V trimmed by 3 bases and J by 6 bases, 4 bases remained unmatched. DNA for the CDR3: TGCAGTGCTAGTGCGGACAGGGGGCGTCAGCCCCAGCATTTT. This encodes CSASADRGRQPQHF.

Many counts were recorded for this clonotype. CDR3 amino acids: CASSPAGYNSPLHF. DNA for the CDR3: TGTGCCAGCAGCCCCGCCGGCTATAATTCACCCCTCCACTTT. The rearrangement uses TRBV7-6 and TRBJ1-6; no clear D. The CDR3 is 14 residues long. The germline V gene has CDR1 SGHVS and CDR2 FNYEAQ. The germline V and J ends were trimmed by 5 bases and 3 bases, with 8 bases remaining between them.

This clonotype was seen repeatedly, ten times or more. The chain combines TRBV3-1 with TRBJ2-7; 9 nucleotides line up with TRBD1. Germline trimming cut 0 bases from V and 5 bases from J; bases unmatched to any gene: 2. CDR3 size: 14 residues. Germline assignment: CDR1 LGHDT and CDR2 YNNKEL (reference sequence). The CDR3 DNA reads TGTGCCAGCAGCCAAGAGGACAGGGGCCACGAGCAGTACTTC. This codes for CASSQEDRGHEQYF.

V and J are TRBV11-2 and TRBJ2-7; 8 positions agree with TRBD1. The CDR3 contains 15 residues. The V gene end was trimmed by 5 bases and the J gene end by 1 base; junction bases not matched to a gene: 7. Germline CDR1 is SGHAT and CDR2 is FQNNGV. CDR3 region: CASSLPGTGSYEQYF. DNA of the CDR3: TGTGCCAGCAGCCTACCGGGGACAGGTTCCTACGAGCAGTACTTC.

This clonotype has at least ten counts. The CDR3 DNA follows: TGCGCCAGCAGCCAAGATGGCCAGGGTAATGAAAAACTGTTTTTT. The encoded protein is CASSQDGQGNEKLFF. This chain connects TRBV4-3 to TRBJ1-4, with a tentative D call TRBD1 (5 bases). The CDR3 length is 15 residues. The germline CDR1 and CDR2 sequences are LGHNA and YSLEER. The germline V and J ends were trimmed by 0 bases and 4 bases, with 9 bases remaining between them.

This clonotype was picked up a small number of times. V usage is TRBV6-2 or TRBV6-3 and J usage is TRBJ1-5; D gene uncertain. Germline loops: CDR1 MNHEY, CDR2 SVGEGT. V lost 0 bases to trimming and J lost 8 bases, with 8 bases between them. This CDR3 comprises 13 residues. CDR3 DNA: TGTGCCAGCAGTTACTCCCCCCCAAAGCCCCAGCATTTT. Residues: CASSYSPPKPQHF.

This clonotype came up many times. The chain couples TRBV19 to TRBJ2-1; the match to TRBD2 covers 7 bases. J lost 0 bases, V lost 6 bases, and 5 bases had no gene match. This CDR3 contains 15 residues. CDR1 is LNHDA and CDR2 is SQIVND in the germline V gene (reference sequence). CDR3 DNA sequence: TGTGCCAGTAGGGTGAGCGGGGCCTCCTACAATGAGCAGTTCTTC. Its translation: CASRVSGASYNEQFF.

This clonotype was detected ten times or more. The CDR3 region has the DNA TGTGCCAGCAGCCCAGGCTTCGCTACCTACAATGAGCAGTTCTTC. It encodes CASSPGFATYNEQFF. The chain combines TRBV11-3 with TRBJ2-1; D is unresolved. The CDR3 runs to 15 residues. The V gene's germline CDR1 is SGHNT and CDR2 YENEEA. Trimming pared 5 bases from V and 2 bases from J, leaving 13 bases between.